The 9 T cell receptor beta chains presented below share a single source sample, sequenced in a study of cytomegalovirus exposure and HLA in healthy donors. The PCR had 60 Vbeta and 13 Jbeta primers. Using immunoSEQ multiplex PCR, the repertoire was profiled, and TCRdb retains in-frame clones only, with some absent. The table has 180,000 or so clones, 76% seen once. Sequencing was performed on PBMCs. The receptors stem from a man between 18 and 29 years old in good health and CMV-seronegative.

This clone was recorded a few times. This chain joins TRBV7-3 and TRBJ1-5; D ambiguous. Trimming left V 2 bases short and J 4 bases short, with 6 bases between. The CDR3 runs 13 residues. Germline assignment: CDR1 SGHTA and CDR2 FQGTGA. CDR3 sequence reads: CASSLELNQPQHF. The CDR3 DNA sequence: TGTGCCAGCAGCTTAGAACTGAATCAGCCCCAGCATTTT.

The chain employs TRBV2 and TRBJ2-2; no reliable D call. The CDR3 runs 11 residues. V was trimmed by 7 bases and J by 5 bases, leaving 5 bases between them. The germline V gene encodes CDR1 SNHLY and CDR2 FYNNEI. CDR3: CASKETGELFF. The CDR3 coding sequence is TGTGCCAGCAAGGAGACCGGGGAGCTGTTTTTT. The complete variable domain, with remaining parts taken from reference TRBV2 and TRBJ2-2, reads EPEVTQTPSHQVTQMGQEVILRCVPISNHLYFYWYRQILGQKVEFLVSFYNNEISEKSEIFDDQFSVERPDGSNFTLKIRSTKLEDSAMYFCASKETGELFFGEGSRLTVL.

This sequence joins TRBV7-2 and TRBJ2-5; 9 bases map to TRBD2. Germline V gives CDR1 SGHTA, CDR2 FQGNSA. Germline trimming cut 1 base from V and 4 bases from J; bases unmatched to any gene: 7. The CDR3 is made up of 16 amino acids. In nucleotides, the CDR3 is TGTGCCAGCAGCTTAGACAGCGGGGGGCCTCTAGAGACCCAGTACTTC. This codes for CASSLDSGGPLETQYF.

The chain links TRBV7-2 to TRBJ1-2, with no clear D. The CDR3 is 12 amino acids. V dropped 5 bases and J dropped 5 bases, with 9 bases sitting between them. Looked up from germline, CDR1 is SGHTA and CDR2 is FQGNSA. CDR3 nucleotides: TGTGCCAGCAGCCCTTCCGAGTATGGCTACACCTTC. Its translation is CASSPSEYGYTF.

This chain uses TRBV15 with TRBJ2-1; TRBD2 agrees at 14 bases. V lost 0 bases to trimming and J lost 7 bases; unmatched junction nucleotides: 8. Per the germline V gene, CDR1 is LNHNV and CDR2 is YYDKDF (reference sequence). The CDR3 length is 18 residues. CDR3 nucleotides: TGTGCCACCAGCAGAGATCTGACTAGCGGGGGGGCAGGGAATGAGCAGTTCTTC. Its protein is CATSRDLTSGGAGNEQFF.

The chain links TRBV10-1 to TRBJ1-6, with TRBD1 identical over 7 bases. V gave up 6 bases and J gave up 9 bases; unmatched junction bases: 5. Germline V gene data show CDR1 as WNHNN and CDR2 as SYGVQD (reference sequence). CDR3 length equals 13 residues. Here the CDR3 DNA reads TGCGCCAGCAGAGACAGGGAAGGTTCACCCCTCCACTTT. Its translation: CASRDREGSPLHF.

The CDR3 protein is CASSVEGSGGAYEQYF. The DNA for the CDR3 is TGTGCCAGCAGCGTAGAAGGGAGCGGGGGGGCCTACGAGCAGTACTTC. The V gene is TRBV9, the J gene TRBJ2-7, with TRBD2 identical over 10 bases. The germline gives CDR1 SGDLS, CDR2 YYNGEE. The CDR3 sequence is 16 residues long. With V trimmed by 0 bases and J by 2 bases, 5 bases remained unmatched. Complete variable domain (other parts from reference TRBV9 and TRBJ2-7): DSGVTQTPKHLITATGQRVTLRCSPRSGDLSVYWYQQSLDQGLQFLIQYYNGEERAKGNILERFSAQQFPDLHSELNLSSLELGDSALYFCASSVEGSGGAYEQYFGPGTRLTVT.

This sequence joins TRBV7-6 and TRBJ1-2, with TRBD1 matching over 11 bases. CDR3 length: 13 residues. From germline, CDR1 is SGHVS and CDR2 FNYEAQ. The V and J ends lost 3 bases and 6 bases, in that order; junction bases with no gene match: 0. CDR3 loop: CASSLDRGHGYTF. As DNA, the CDR3 is TGTGCCAGCAGCTTGGACAGGGGGCATGGCTACACCTTC.

This clone was counted only a few times. The chain recombines TRBV4-1 with TRBJ2-5; no firm D call. V lost 0 bases and J lost 2, with 10 bases in between. The germline gives CDR1 MGHRA, CDR2 YSYEKL. CDR3 length: 15 residues. CDR3 sequence: CASSQDRNRQETQYF. The CDR3 nucleotides are TGCGCCAGCAGCCAAGATAGGAACAGACAAGAGACCCAGTACTTC.